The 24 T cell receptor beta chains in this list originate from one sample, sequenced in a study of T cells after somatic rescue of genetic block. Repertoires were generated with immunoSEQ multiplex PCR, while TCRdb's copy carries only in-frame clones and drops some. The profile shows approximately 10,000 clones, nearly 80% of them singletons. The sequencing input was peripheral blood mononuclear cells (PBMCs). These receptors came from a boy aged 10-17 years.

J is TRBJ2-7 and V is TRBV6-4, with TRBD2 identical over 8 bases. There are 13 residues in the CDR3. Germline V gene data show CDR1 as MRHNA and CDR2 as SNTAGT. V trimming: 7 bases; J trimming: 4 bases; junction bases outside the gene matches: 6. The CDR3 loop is CASKGSGRYEQYF. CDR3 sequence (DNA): TGTGCCAGCAAGGGGAGCGGGAGATACGAGCAGTACTTC.

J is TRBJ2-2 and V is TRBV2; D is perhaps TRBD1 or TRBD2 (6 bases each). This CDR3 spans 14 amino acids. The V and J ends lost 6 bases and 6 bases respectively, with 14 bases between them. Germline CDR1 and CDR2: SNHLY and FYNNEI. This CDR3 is CASSHERGAGELFF. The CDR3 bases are TGTGCCAGCAGCCACGAAAGGGGGGCCGGGGAGCTGTTTTTT.

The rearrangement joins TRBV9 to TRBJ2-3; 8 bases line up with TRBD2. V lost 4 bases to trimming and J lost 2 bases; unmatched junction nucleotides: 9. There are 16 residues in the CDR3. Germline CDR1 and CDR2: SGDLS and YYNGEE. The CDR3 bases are TGTGCCAGCAGCATCATAGCGGGGAGGACCACAGATACGCAGTATTTT. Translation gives CASSIIAGRTTDTQYF.

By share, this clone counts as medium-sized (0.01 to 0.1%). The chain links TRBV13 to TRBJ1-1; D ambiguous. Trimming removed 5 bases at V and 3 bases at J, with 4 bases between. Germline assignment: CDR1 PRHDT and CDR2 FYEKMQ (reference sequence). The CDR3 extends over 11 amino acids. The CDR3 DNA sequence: TGTGCCAGCAGCCCCTACACTGAAGCTTTCTTT. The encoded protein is CASSPYTEAFF.

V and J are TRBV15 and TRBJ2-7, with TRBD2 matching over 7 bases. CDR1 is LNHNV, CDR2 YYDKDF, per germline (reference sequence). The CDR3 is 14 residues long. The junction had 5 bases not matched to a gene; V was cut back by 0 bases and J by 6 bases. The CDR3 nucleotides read TGTGCCACCAGCAGAGAAAGCGGGATGATCGAGCAGTACTTC. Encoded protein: CATSRESGMIEQYF.

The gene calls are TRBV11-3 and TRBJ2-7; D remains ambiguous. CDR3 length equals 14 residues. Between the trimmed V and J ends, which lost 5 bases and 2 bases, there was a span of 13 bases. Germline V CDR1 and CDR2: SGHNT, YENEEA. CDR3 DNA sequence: TGTGCCAGCAGCGCCCGACCGTTAACCTACGAGCAGTACTTC. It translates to CASSARPLTYEQYF.

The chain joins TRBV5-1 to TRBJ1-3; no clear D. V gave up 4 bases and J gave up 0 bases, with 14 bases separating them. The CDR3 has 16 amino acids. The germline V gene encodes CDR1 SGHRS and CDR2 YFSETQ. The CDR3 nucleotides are TGCGCCAGCAGCCCGACTCAGGACCTCTCTGGAAACACCATATATTTT. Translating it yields CASSPTQDLSGNTIYF. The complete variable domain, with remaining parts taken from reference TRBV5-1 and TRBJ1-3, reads KAGVTQTPRYLIKTRGQQVTLSCSPISGHRSVSWYQQTPGQGLQFLFEYFSETQRNKGNFPGRFSGRQFSNSRSEMNVSTLELGDSALYLCASSPTQDLSGNTIYFGEGSWLTVV.

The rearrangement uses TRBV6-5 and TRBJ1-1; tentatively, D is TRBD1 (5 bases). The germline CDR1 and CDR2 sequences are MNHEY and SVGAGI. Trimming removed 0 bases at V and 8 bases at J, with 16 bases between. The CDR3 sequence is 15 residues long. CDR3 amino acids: CASSYSFLQTGEAFF. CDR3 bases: TGTGCCAGCAGTTACTCCTTTCTTCAAACAGGAGAAGCTTTCTTT.

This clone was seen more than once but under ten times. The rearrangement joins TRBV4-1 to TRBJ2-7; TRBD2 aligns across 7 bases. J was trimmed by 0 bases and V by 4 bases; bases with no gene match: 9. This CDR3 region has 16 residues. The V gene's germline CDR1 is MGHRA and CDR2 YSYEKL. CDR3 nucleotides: TGCGCCAGCAGCCCGAAGCGGGACGATAACTCCTACGAGCAGTACTTC. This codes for CASSPKRDDNSYEQYF.

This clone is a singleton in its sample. DNA of the CDR3: TGTGCCAGCAGTGAAAATATGGGTGAAAAACTGTTTTTT. Protein sequence: CASSENMGEKLFF. The rearrangement links TRBV2 to TRBJ1-4, with D unresolved. The CDR3 length is 13 residues. Germline CDR1 is SNHLY and CDR2 is FYNNEI. Trimming removed 2 bases at V and 7 bases at J, with 8 bases between.

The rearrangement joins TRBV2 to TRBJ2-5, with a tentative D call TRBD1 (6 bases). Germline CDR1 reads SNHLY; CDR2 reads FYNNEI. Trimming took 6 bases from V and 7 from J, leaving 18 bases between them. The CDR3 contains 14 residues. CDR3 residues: CASRTGTSEGTQYF. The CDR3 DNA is TGTGCCAGCAGAACAGGGACCAGCGAGGGGACCCAGTACTTC.

CDR3 protein: CSAGQIEAFF. DNA for the CDR3: TGCAGCGCGGGACAGATTGAAGCTTTCTTT. The chain joins TRBV29-1 to TRBJ1-1; TRBD1 agrees at 7 bases. This CDR3 spans 10 amino acids. CDR1 and CDR2 from the germline V gene are SQVTM and ANQGSEA. V was clipped by 7 bases and J by 7 bases; unmatched bases: 3.

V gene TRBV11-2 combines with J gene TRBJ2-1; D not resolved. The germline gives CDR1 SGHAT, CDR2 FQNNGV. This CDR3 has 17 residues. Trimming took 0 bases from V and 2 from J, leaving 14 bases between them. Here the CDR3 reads CASSLETVGDTYNEQFF. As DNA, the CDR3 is TGTGCCAGCAGCTTAGAGACGGTCGGCGACACCTACAATGAGCAGTTCTTC.

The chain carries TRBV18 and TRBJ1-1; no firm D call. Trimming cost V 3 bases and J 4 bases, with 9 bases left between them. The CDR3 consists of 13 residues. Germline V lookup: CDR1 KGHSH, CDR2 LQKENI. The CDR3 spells CASSPSSGTEAFF. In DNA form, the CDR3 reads TGTGCCAGCTCACCTTCTTCGGGCACTGAAGCTTTCTTT. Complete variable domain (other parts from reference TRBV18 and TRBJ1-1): NAGVMQNPRHLVRRRGQEARLRCSPMKGHSHVYWYRQLPEEGLKFMVYLQKENIIDESGMPKERFSAEFPKEGPSILRIQQVVRGDSAAYFCASSPSSGTEAFFGQGTRLTVV.

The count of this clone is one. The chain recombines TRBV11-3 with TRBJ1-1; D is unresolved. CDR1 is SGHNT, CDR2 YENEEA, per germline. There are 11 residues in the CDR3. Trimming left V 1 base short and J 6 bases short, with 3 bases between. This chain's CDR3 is CASSLVAEAFF. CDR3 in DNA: TGTGCCAGCAGCTTAGTCGCTGAAGCTTTCTTT.

The CDR3 loop is CASSLPQGWVGTYNEQFF. CDR3 nucleotide sequence: TGCGCCAGCAGCTTGCCCCAGGGGTGGGTAGGTACCTACAATGAGCAGTTCTTC. This rearrangement joins TRBV5-1 to TRBJ2-1, with a weak D call TRBD1 (6 bases). The CDR3 has 18 residues. CDR1 is SGHRS and CDR2 is YFSETQ in the germline V gene. V lost 1 base to trimming and J lost 2 bases, with 19 bases between them.

The CDR3 loop reads CASSILGTGDYEQYF. The CDR3 DNA follows: TGTGCCAGTAGTATCTTGGGGACAGGTGATTACGAGCAGTACTTC. The rearrangement uses TRBV19 and TRBJ2-7; TRBD1 matches 8 bases. V shed 3 bases and J 4 bases; nucleotides not matched to a gene: 8. This CDR3 spans 15 amino acids. From germline, CDR1 is LNHDA and CDR2 SQIVND (reference sequence).

As DNA, the CDR3 is TGTGCCAGCAGTTACTTTAAGAACACTGAAGCTTTCTTT. It is translated as CASSYFKNTEAFF. This chain joins TRBV6-5 and TRBJ1-1; no firm D call. This CDR3 contains 13 residues. The germline CDR1 and CDR2 sequences are MNHEY and SVGAGI. V was trimmed by 1 base and J by 1 base, leaving 4 bases between them.

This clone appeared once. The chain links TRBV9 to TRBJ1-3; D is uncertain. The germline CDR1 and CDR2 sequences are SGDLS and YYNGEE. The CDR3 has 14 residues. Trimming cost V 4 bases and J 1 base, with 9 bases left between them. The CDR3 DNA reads TGTGCCAGCAGCCCTCAATATTCTGGAAACACCATATATTTT. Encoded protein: CASSPQYSGNTIYF.

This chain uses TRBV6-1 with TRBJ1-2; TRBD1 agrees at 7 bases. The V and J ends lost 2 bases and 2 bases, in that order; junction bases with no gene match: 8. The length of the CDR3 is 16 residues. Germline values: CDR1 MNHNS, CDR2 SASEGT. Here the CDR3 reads CASSEFLADRNYGYTF. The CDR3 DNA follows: TGTGCCAGCAGTGAATTTTTAGCGGACAGGAACTATGGCTACACCTTC.

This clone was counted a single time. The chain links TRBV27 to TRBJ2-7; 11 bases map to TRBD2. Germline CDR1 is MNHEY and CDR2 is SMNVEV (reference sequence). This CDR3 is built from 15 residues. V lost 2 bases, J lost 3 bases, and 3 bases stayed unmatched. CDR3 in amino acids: CASSLNSGRGYEQYF. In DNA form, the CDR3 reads TGTGCCAGCAGTTTAAATAGCGGGAGGGGCTACGAGCAGTACTTC.

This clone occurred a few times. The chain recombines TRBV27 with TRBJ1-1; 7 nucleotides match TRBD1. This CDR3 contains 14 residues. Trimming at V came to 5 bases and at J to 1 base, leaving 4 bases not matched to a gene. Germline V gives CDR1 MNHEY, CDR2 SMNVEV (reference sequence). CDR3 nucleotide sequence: TGTGCCAGCAGTCCCGGGACAGCGAACACTGAAGCTTTCTTT. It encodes CASSPGTANTEAFF.

CDR3 DNA sequence: TGTGCCAGCAGTGACGAGGGAGGGTCCACAGATACGCAGTATTTT. This codes for CASSDEGGSTDTQYF. V gene TRBV2 combines with J gene TRBJ2-3; TRBD2 matches at 7 bases. Germline V gene lookup returns CDR1 SNHLY and CDR2 FYNNEI. CDR3 size: 15 residues. The V gene end was trimmed by 3 bases and the J gene end by 2 bases; junction bases not matched to a gene: 5.

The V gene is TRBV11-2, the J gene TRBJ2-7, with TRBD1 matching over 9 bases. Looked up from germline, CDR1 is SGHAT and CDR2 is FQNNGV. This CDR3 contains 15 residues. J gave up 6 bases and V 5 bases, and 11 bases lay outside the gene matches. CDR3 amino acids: CASSPQGGQGSEQYF. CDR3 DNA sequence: TGTGCCAGCAGCCCCCAGGGGGGACAGGGCAGCGAGCAGTACTTC. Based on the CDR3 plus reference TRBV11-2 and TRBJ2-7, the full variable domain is EAGVAQSPRYKIIEKRQSVAFWCNPISGHATLYWYQQILGQGPKLLIQFQNNGVVDDSQLPKDRFSAERLKGVDSTLKIQPAKLEDSAVYLCASSPQGGQGSEQYFGPGTRLTVT.